This TCR beta chain was observed in a study of cytomegalovirus exposure and HLA in healthy donors. With respect to this clone: The target antigen is unknown.

PCR used 60 Vbeta primers and 13 Jbeta primers. Only in-frame clones appear in the TCRdb table, and some are missing; sequencing was by immunoSEQ multiplex PCR. The repertoire has more than 95,000 clones, around 78% of them found once; the top ten carry less than 4.5%. Study-level results: Data from an earlier analysis indicated that most TCR beta V segments were productive either about 87% or about 30% of the time.

Though nominally healthy at sampling, donors likely had unrecorded immune exposures. The length of the CDR3 is 12 residues. V lost 5 bases and J lost 8, with 11 bases in between. Germline V gene data show CDR1 as MNHEY and CDR2 as SVGAGI. The origin of this receptor is a man aged 40-55 years in good health and CMV-seronegative. V gene TRBV6-5 combines with J gene TRBJ2-3; no clear D gene. The sample comprised PBMCs. The CDR3 DNA reads as TGTGCCAGCAGTCAGAAGACGGGTACGCAGTATTTT. This gives the protein CASSQKTGTQYF.